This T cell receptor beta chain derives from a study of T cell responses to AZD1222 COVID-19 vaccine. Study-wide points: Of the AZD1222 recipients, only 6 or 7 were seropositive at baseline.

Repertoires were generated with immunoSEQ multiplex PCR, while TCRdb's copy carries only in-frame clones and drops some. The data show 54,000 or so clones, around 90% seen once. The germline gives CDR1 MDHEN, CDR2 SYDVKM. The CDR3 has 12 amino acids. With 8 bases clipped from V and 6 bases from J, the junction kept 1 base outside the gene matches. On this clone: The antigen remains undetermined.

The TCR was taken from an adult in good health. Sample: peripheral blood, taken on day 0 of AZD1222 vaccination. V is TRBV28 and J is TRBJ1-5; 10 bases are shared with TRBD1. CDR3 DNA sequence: TGTGCCAGCGGGGACAGGGGTCAGCCCCAGCATTTT. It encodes CASGDRGQPQHF.